Ten or more counts support the clone carrying this T cell receptor (beta chain). The V segment lost 4 bases and the J segment 0 bases; nucleotides outside the gene matches: 15. The germline CDR1 and CDR2 sequences are MNHEY and SMNVEV (reference sequence). The CDR3 has 20 residues. The data are from a study of T cells in Graves' hyperthyroidism and ophthalmopathy. RNA transcripts served as the template for amplifying TCR beta CDR3 regions. First-round RT-PCR targeting the TCR CDR3 was performed with the HTBI primer set. TCRdb re-analysed the multiplex PCR reads in MiXCR, keeping a single row per CDR3 protein. The top ten clones hold roughly 6.9% of a sample with 500,000 to 750,000 distinct CDR3 sequences, approximately 15% of them seen once.

The material sequenced was blood. The clonotype was recovered from a woman under 30 with Graves' ophthalmopathy. The chain uses TRBV27 and TRBJ2-1; 10 bases fit TRBD2. CDR3 nucleotide sequence: TGTGCCAGCAGTTCGCGACTAGGACTAGCGGAACAGTTCTCCTACAATGAGCAGTTCTTC. It translates to CASSSRLGLAEQFSYNEQFF.